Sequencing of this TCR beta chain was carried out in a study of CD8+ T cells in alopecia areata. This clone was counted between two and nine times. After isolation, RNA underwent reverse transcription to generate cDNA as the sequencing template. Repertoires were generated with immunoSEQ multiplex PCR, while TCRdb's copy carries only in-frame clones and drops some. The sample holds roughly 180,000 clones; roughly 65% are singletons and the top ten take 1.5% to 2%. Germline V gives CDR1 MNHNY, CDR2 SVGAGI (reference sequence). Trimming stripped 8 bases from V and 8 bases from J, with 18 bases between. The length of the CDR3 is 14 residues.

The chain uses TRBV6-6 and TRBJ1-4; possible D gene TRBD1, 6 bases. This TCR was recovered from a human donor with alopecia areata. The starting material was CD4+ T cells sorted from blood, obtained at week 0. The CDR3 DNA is TGTGCCAGCGGAGTCACAGGGCGAAGCGAAAAACTGTTTTTT. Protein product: CASGVTGRSEKLFF.